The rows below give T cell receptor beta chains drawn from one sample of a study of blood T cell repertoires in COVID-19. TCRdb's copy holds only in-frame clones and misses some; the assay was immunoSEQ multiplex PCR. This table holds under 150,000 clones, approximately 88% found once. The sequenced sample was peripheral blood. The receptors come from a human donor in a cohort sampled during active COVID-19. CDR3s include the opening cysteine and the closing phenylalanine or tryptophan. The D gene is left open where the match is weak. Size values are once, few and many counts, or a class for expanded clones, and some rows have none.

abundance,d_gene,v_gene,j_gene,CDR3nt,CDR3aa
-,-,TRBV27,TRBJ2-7,TGTGCCAGCAGTTTTCCCGGGGGGCGCGAGCAGTACTTC,CASSFPGGREQYF
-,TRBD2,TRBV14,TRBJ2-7,TGTGCCAGCAGCGCGGCAGAGGGACTAGCGGGGGGCATCCTATCCTACGAGCAGTACTTC,CASSAAEGLAGGILSYEQYF
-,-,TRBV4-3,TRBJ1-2,TGCGCCAGCAGCCAAGAGGTATCAGGGTGGCGTAACTATGGCTACACCTTC,CASSQEVSGWRNYGYTF
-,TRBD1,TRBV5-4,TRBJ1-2,TGTGCCAGCAGCTTTCCCGGGACAGTATATGGCTACACCTTC,CASSFPGTVYGYTF
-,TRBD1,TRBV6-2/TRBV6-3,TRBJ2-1,TGTGCCAGCAGTTACCCGGGACAGAGCTCCTACAATGAGCAGTTCTTC,CASSYPGQSSYNEQFF
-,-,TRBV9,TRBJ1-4,TGTGCCAGCAGCGTAGAAGGGGGACTACGTGAAAAACTGTTTTTT,CASSVEGGLREKLFF
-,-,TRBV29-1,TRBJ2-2,TGCAGCGTTGCAGGGAACACCGGGGAGCTGTTTTTT,CSVAGNTGELFF
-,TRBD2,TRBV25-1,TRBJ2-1,TGTGCCAGCAGTGATTTTAGCGGGGGGGAGCAGTTCTTC,CASSDFSGGEQFF
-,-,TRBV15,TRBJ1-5,TGTGCCACCAGCAGAGGGGGGAGGGATACTCAGCCCCAGCATTTT,CATSRGGRDTQPQHF
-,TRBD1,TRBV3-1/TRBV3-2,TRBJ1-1,TGTGCCAGCAGCCAGGGACAGGGCTCGAGAGGCTTT,CASSQGQGSRGF
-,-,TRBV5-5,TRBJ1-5,TGTGCCAGCAGCTTGGATGGGGCAAGCAATCAGCCCCAGCATTTT,CASSLDGASNQPQHF
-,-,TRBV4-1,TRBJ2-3,TGCGCCAGCAGCCATGCCGGGACATATAGCACAGATACGCAGTATTTT,CASSHAGTYSTDTQYF
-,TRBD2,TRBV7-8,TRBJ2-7,TGTGCCAGCAGTCCGACTAGCGGTCCCTACGAGCAGTACTTC,CASSPTSGPYEQYF
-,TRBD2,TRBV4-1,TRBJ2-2,TGCGCCAGCAGTCAGCGGGGGGGAAACACCGGGGAGCTGTTTTTT,CASSQRGGNTGELFF
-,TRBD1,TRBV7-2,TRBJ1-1,TGTGCCAGCAGCTACACAGGGGGCTCGGGCACTGAAGCTTTCTTT,CASSYTGGSGTEAFF
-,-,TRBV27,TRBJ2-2,TGTGCCAGCAGTTTCGGGGGGGAGCTGTTTTTT,CASSFGGELFF
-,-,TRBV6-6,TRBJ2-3,TGTGCCAGCAGTTCACTAGACAGGACCCCAGATACGCAGTATTTT,CASSSLDRTPDTQYF
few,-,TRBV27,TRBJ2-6,TGTGCCAGCAGTTCCCTCCCCGGGGGCTCTGGGGCCAACGTCCTGACTTTC,CASSSLPGGSGANVLTF
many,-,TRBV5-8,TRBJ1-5,TGTGCCAGCAGCCCGCAGGGCTATAGCAATCAGCCCCAGCATTTT,CASSPQGYSNQPQHF
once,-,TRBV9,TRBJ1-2,TGTGCCAGCAGCGTAGACCTGGCACCAAGGGGTAGCTATGGCTACACCTTC,CASSVDLAPRGSYGYTF
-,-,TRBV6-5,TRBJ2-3,TGTGCCAGCAGCTCCCCGGGGGGCACAGATACGCAGTATTTT,CASSSPGGTDTQYF
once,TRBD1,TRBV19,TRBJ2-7,TGTGCCAGTAGTGCCCGGACAGGGAAGTACGAGCAGTACTTC,CASSARTGKYEQYF
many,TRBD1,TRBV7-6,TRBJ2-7,TGTGCCAGCAGCCCTGGACAGGGAGAAGAGCAGTACTTC,CASSPGQGEEQYF
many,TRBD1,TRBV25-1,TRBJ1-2,TGTGCCAGCAGTGATCCGAGACAGGGAGGTGACTATGGCTACACCTTC,CASSDPRQGGDYGYTF